This T cell receptor beta chain derives from a study of T cell repertoires in cytomegalovirus infection (dated by TCRdb to about 2019). Notes on the research overall: Recently identified HLA-C-restricted CMV epitopes, whose presentation resists viral immunomodulation, were targeted by peptide stimulations together with well-studied HLA-B-restricted epitopes. The HLA type of each donor mattered for the analysis, because public TCR beta signatures pointed to carriage of CMV infection along with the matching HLA type. Overall results and qualifications from the work: Carriers of CMV infection plus the relevant HLA type were discriminated by the cumulative frequency of public TCR beta family members in the study cohort and in an independent roughly 340-donor cohort. The ex vivo response was dominated by HLA-C-restricted CMV-specific TCR beta clonotypes, which also provided the single most frequent clonotype in two of eight donors.

Details on this clonotype: Its recognized antigen is unknown. An end of the junction differs from the germline gene, which may be a read error.

The run used an Illumina HiSeq 1500. TCRdb handled the public reads itself, with Q25 trimming in fastp and clone calling in MiXCR, and kept productive beta chains. Every distinct CDR3 protein forms one entry, paired with its most common genes and DNA. This sample gives 80,000 or so distinct CDR3 sequences in total; roughly a quarter of them show up just once. 50% of the sample is in the top ten clones. Read against the paper, the sample's treatment or condition label means: in vitro stimulation with specific CMV peptide epitopes to enrich CMV-specific T cells. The CDR3 contains 15 residues, cysteine and phenylalanine counted. CDR3 DNA only is kept here, 45 bases in frame from base 1. According to the germline V gene, CDR1 reads ENHRY and CDR2 reads SYGVKD.

The sequencing here drew on CD8+ T cells from cultured PBMCs, taken from culture after CMV antigen stimulation. The origin of this receptor is a human donor in good health (CMV status not recorded). Some clones in this sample may be carry-over from other donors' samples. The chain employs TRBV10-3 and TRBJ1-1; no confident D gene assignment can be made. The CDR3 region reads CAISKTDALMTEAFF. Read as DNA, the sequence is TGCGCCATCAGTAAGACGGACGCCTTAATGACTGAAGCTTTCTTT.